A single sample gave rise to the 28 T cell receptor beta chains below, sequenced in a study of beta chain features in type 1 diabetes. General study results and limits: In every one of the four CD4+ subsets, TCRB CDR3s were moderately but significantly shorter in Type 1 diabetes patients.

These receptors have no identified antigens. What was sequenced were expressed TCRB transcripts, since all of the isolated RNA had been reverse transcribed. The data were produced by immunoSEQ multiplex PCR, yet TCRdb's version contains in-frame clones alone and is incomplete. This sample has roughly 250,000 clones; approximately 20% occur once, and the top ten carry around 0.03%. Sequenced input: naive CD4+ T cells from blood. The source of these receptors is a woman aged 40-49 years with type 1 diabetes.

This sequence joins TRBV10-3 and TRBJ2-3; 10 bases line up with TRBD2. Germline CDR1 and CDR2: ENHRY and SYGVKD. The CDR3 covers 17 residues. J gave up 5 bases and V 1 base, and 9 bases lay outside the gene matches. The CDR3: CAISEFTSGRAGDTQYF. The DNA of the CDR3 is TGTGCCATCAGTGAGTTTACAAGCGGGAGGGCCGGAGATACGCAGTATTTT.

This clone was seen a handful of times. The V call is TRBV9, the J call TRBJ1-5; tentatively, D is TRBD1 (6 bases). Trimming shortened V by 0 bases and J by 4 bases, and 8 bases separated the two germline ends. The CDR3 totals 14 residues. Germline loops: CDR1 SGDLS, CDR2 YYNGEE. CDR3 sequence: CASSVGQANQPQHF. CDR3 in DNA: TGTGCCAGCAGCGTAGGACAGGCTAATCAGCCCCAGCATTTT.

This clone occurred a few times. V is TRBV12-5 and J is TRBJ1-1, with D hard to call. Per the germline V gene, CDR1 is LGHNT and CDR2 is FRNRAP. V dropped 1 base and J dropped 12 bases, with 15 bases sitting between them. This CDR3 region has 13 residues. The CDR3: CASGLALEGKTFF. The DNA of the CDR3 is TGTGCTAGTGGTTTGGCTTTAGAGGGCAAGACTTTCTTT.

The chain links TRBV7-9 to TRBJ2-7; 7 nucleotides match TRBD2. The CDR3 consists of 15 residues. The germline V gene has CDR1 SEHNR and CDR2 FQNEAQ (reference sequence). J lost 3 bases, V lost 4 bases, and 9 bases had no gene match. The CDR3 nucleotides read TGTGCCAGCAGCTCTACCTTCCGGGACTACTACGAGCAGTACTTC. It yields the protein CASSSTFRDYYEQYF.

J is TRBJ1-2 and V is TRBV27, with 7 bases aligning to TRBD1. Germline V gives CDR1 MNHEY, CDR2 SMNVEV (reference sequence). The V and J ends lost 6 bases and 7 bases, in that order; junction bases with no gene match: 8. This CDR3 is built from 13 residues. The CDR3 DNA sequence: TGTGCCAGCAGAAACGGACAGGCTGCTGGCTACACCTTC. This codes for CASRNGQAAGYTF.

The chain joins TRBV15 to TRBJ1-2; 9 bases are a match to TRBD1. The junction had 7 bases not matched to a gene; V was cut back by 3 bases and J by 8 bases. This CDR3 contains 14 residues. CDR1 is LNHNV and CDR2 is YYDKDF in the germline V gene (reference sequence). The CDR3 is CATSREQGAWGYTF. CDR3 in DNA: TGTGCCACCAGCAGGGAACAGGGGGCGTGGGGCTACACCTTC.

The chain employs TRBV25-1 and TRBJ2-1; 11 bases are a match to TRBD2. CDR1 MGHDK and CDR2 SYGVNS come from the germline V gene. V lost 3 bases to trimming and J lost 6 bases; unmatched junction nucleotides: 7. The CDR3 sequence is 16 residues long. This chain's CDR3 is CASSDDSGRAINEQFF. In nucleotides, the CDR3 is TGTGCCAGCAGTGACGATAGCGGGAGGGCCATCAATGAGCAGTTCTTC.

V gene TRBV28 combines with J gene TRBJ1-5; 7 bases align to TRBD1. Germline CDR1 and CDR2: MDHEN and SYDVKM. The CDR3 contains 14 residues. The J segment lost 5 bases and the V segment lost 7 bases, leaving 8 bases of the junction unmatched. CDR3 bases: TGTGCCAGCACCGATCAGGGGGTACATCAGCCCCAGCATTTT. This gives the protein CASTDQGVHQPQHF.

The chain uses TRBV28 and TRBJ2-5; TRBD1 might be the D (5 bases). Germline values: CDR1 MDHEN, CDR2 SYDVKM. The length of the CDR3 is 14 residues. V shed 5 bases and J shed 5 bases, with 15 bases lying between them. The CDR3 DNA follows: TGTGCCAGCAGTGCCCCCCCAGGGCGGGAGACCCAGTACTTC. It is translated as CASSAPPGRETQYF.

The chain links TRBV18 to TRBJ1-4; TRBD1 might be the D (5 bases). Deletions cut 7 bases from V and 3 bases from J, with 9 bases between. Germline loops: CDR1 KGHSH, CDR2 LQKENI. This CDR3 has 13 amino acids. This chain's CDR3 is CASFQGANEKLFF. CDR3 DNA sequence: TGTGCCAGCTTTCAGGGTGCTAATGAAAAACTGTTTTTT.

This CDR3 reads CASSGQTGSYEQYF. DNA for the CDR3: TGTGCCAGTAGTGGTCAAACGGGCTCCTACGAGCAGTACTTC. The chain recombines TRBV19 with TRBJ2-7; no definite D call. In germline, CDR1 is LNHDA, CDR2 SQIVND (reference sequence). The V end was cut by 5 bases, the J end by 0 bases, with 11 bases between. The CDR3 has 14 residues.

V is TRBV5-1 and J is TRBJ2-6, with TRBD1 matching over 7 bases. Germline V gene lookup returns CDR1 SGHRS and CDR2 YFSETQ. CDR3 length equals 17 residues. Trimming removed 3 bases from V and 0 bases from J; junction bases left unmatched: 6. The CDR3 nucleotides are TGCGCCAGCAGCTGGGGGACAGAGAGCTCTGGGGCCAACGTCCTGACTTTC. It codes for CASSWGTESSGANVLTF.

The rearrangement joins TRBV27 to TRBJ2-7; unclear D gene. The V end lost 3 bases, the J end lost 3 bases, and 12 bases lay between the germline ends. Germline assignment: CDR1 MNHEY and CDR2 SMNVEV (reference sequence). This CDR3 has 14 residues. The CDR3 DNA reads as TGTGCCAGCAGTTTTGGCGGAGAGCTCTACGAGCAGTACTTC. Its protein is CASSFGGELYEQYF.

The chain employs TRBV5-1 and TRBJ1-2; maybe TRBD1 (5 bases). V was clipped by 4 bases and J by 7 bases, with 20 bases between them. The length of the CDR3 is 15 residues. Germline V gene sequence: CDR1 SGHRS, CDR2 YFSETQ. CDR3 residues: CASSIRDSEGTGYTF. Written as DNA, the CDR3 is TGCGCCAGCAGCATCCGGGACTCGGAAGGGACTGGCTACACCTTC.

V and J are TRBV30 and TRBJ1-5; a possible D gene is TRBD1 (5 bases). Looked up from germline, CDR1 is GTSNPN and CDR2 is SVGIG (reference sequence). The CDR3 covers 14 residues. Trimming took 2 bases from V and 6 from J, leaving 14 bases between them. Here the CDR3 DNA reads TGTGCCTGGAGTAGGAATTGGGGGGGTCAGCCCCAGCATTTT. As protein: CAWSRNWGGQPQHF. Looking up the rest from reference TRBV30 and TRBJ1-5 gives the full variable domain: SQTIHQWPATLVQPVGSPLSLECTVEGTSNPNLYWYRQAAGRGLQLLFYSVGIGQISSEVPQNLSASRPQDRQFILSSKKLLLSDSGFYLCAWSRNWGGQPQHFGDGTRLSIL.

The sample holds a few counts of this clone. V and J are TRBV30 and TRBJ2-7; 10 bases are shared with TRBD1. This CDR3 has 16 amino acids. The germline gives CDR1 GTSNPN, CDR2 SVGIG (reference sequence). The junction had 10 bases not matched to a gene; V was cut back by 3 bases and J by 2 bases. As DNA, the CDR3 is TGTGCCTGGAGGGCCACCGGGACAGGGGCCGCCTACGAGCAGTACTTC. It specifies CAWRATGTGAAYEQYF. The entire variable domain, with the rest obtained from reference TRBV30 and TRBJ2-7, is as follows: SQTIHQWPATLVQPVGSPLSLECTVEGTSNPNLYWYRQAAGRGLQLLFYSVGIGQISSEVPQNLSASRPQDRQFILSSKKLLLSDSGFYLCAWRATGTGAAYEQYFGPGTRLTVT.

The genes are TRBV29-1 and TRBJ2-1; maybe TRBD2 (6 bases). The CDR3 is 13 amino acids. From germline, CDR1 is SQVTM and CDR2 ANQGSEA. Trimming cost V 6 bases and J 6 bases, with 15 bases left between them. This CDR3 is CSVRRTTVNEQFF. The CDR3 bases are TGCAGCGTGAGGAGGACTACGGTCAATGAGCAGTTCTTC.

This chain joins TRBV10-3 and TRBJ2-3; the D is unclear. CDR1 ENHRY and CDR2 SYGVKD come from the germline V gene. Trimming removed 0 bases at V and 4 bases at J, with 8 bases between. The CDR3 has 14 residues. CDR3 sequence (DNA): TGTGCCATCAGTGAGTCTGCAGTCTCAGATACGCAGTATTTT. It translates to CAISESAVSDTQYF.

This clone was counted a few times. J is TRBJ2-1 and V is TRBV10-3; 13 bases fit TRBD2. Trimming at V came to 6 bases and at J to 6 bases, leaving 2 bases not matched to a gene. The CDR3 runs 14 residues. Germline V gene lookup returns CDR1 ENHRY and CDR2 SYGVKD. CDR3 nucleotide sequence: TGTGCCATCAGCGGACTAGCGGGAGTCAATGAGCAGTTCTTC. Its protein is CAISGLAGVNEQFF.

The rearrangement uses TRBV7-8 and TRBJ2-1; 8 bases map to TRBD1. With 6 bases clipped from V and 2 bases from J, the junction kept 6 bases outside the gene matches. Germline-derived CDR1 and CDR2 are SGHVS and FQNEAQ. CDR3 length: 15 amino acids. The CDR3 spells CASSFDRGPYNEQFF. Here the CDR3 DNA reads TGTGCCAGCAGTTTTGACAGGGGACCCTACAATGAGCAGTTCTTC.

This chain joins TRBV9 and TRBJ2-2, with a weak D call TRBD2 (6 bases). With 5 bases removed from V and 5 bases from J, the gap between germline ends came to 13 bases. This CDR3 has 14 amino acids. The germline V gene encodes CDR1 SGDLS and CDR2 YYNGEE. This chain's CDR3 is CASSPPGGTGELFF. In DNA, the CDR3 is TGTGCCAGCAGTCCCCCCGGGGGAACCGGGGAGCTGTTTTTT.

The CDR3 sequence is CASSQNTGKWDTEAFF. For the CDR3, the DNA is TGTGCCAGCAGCCAGAATACAGGGAAATGGGACACTGAAGCTTTCTTT. The rearrangement uses TRBV7-9 and TRBJ1-1; D is perhaps TRBD1 (6 bases). V lost 5 bases, J lost 3 bases, and 19 bases lay in between. Germline CDR1 is SEHNR and CDR2 is FQNEAQ (reference sequence). The length of the CDR3 is 16 residues.

This clone was seen a few times. This sequence joins TRBV6-6 and TRBJ2-5; 8 bases map to TRBD2. The CDR3 contains 15 residues. V dropped 6 bases and J dropped 1; count of bases not matched to a gene: 7. Germline CDR1 and CDR2: MNHNY and SVGAGI (reference sequence). CDR3 nucleotides: TGTGCCAGCAGCCGAGGCGGGGGGTTCCAAGAGACCCAGTACTTC. Amino acids: CASSRGGGFQETQYF.

J is TRBJ1-5 and V is TRBV27; 8 nucleotides agree with TRBD1. The V gene end was trimmed by 5 bases and the J gene end by 5 bases; junction bases not matched to a gene: 8. Germline CDR1 is MNHEY and CDR2 is SMNVEV (reference sequence). The CDR3 length is 15 residues. The CDR3 DNA follows: TGTGCCAGCAGTCCTCGGACAGGGCAGTATCAGCCCCAGCATTTT. It is translated as CASSPRTGQYQPQHF.

This clone was seen more than once but under ten times. The rearrangement joins TRBV2 to TRBJ2-2; 7 nucleotides line up with TRBD1. The V segment lost 7 bases and the J segment 4 bases; nucleotides outside the gene matches: 6. CDR1 is SNHLY and CDR2 is FYNNEI in the germline V gene. This CDR3 comprises 14 residues. This CDR3 reads CASIRDRTTGELFF. CDR3 nucleotides: TGTGCCAGCATCCGGGACAGAACCACCGGGGAGCTGTTTTTT.

This clone turned up a few times. V is TRBV7-9 and J is TRBJ2-5, with D hard to call. V shed 1 base and J shed 5 bases, with 11 bases lying between them. There are 14 residues in the CDR3. Looked up from germline, CDR1 is SEHNR and CDR2 is FQNEAQ (reference sequence). The CDR3 protein is CASSLGEARETQYF. The CDR3, as DNA: TGTGCCAGCAGCTTAGGCGAGGCGAGGGAGACCCAGTACTTC.

The chain couples TRBV5-4 to TRBJ2-7; a possible D gene is TRBD1 (5 bases). V shed 4 bases and J shed 0 bases, with 14 bases lying between them. The CDR3 is 15 amino acids. Germline values: CDR1 SGHNT, CDR2 YYREEE (reference sequence). CDR3 loop: CASSPVGASSYEQYF. CDR3 coding DNA: TGTGCCAGCAGCCCGGTAGGGGCTAGCTCCTACGAGCAGTACTTC.

The chain combines TRBV9 with TRBJ2-5; 8 positions match TRBD2. CDR3 length: 15 residues. Germline assignment: CDR1 SGDLS and CDR2 YYNGEE. With V trimmed by 4 bases and J by 5 bases, 10 bases remained unmatched. In DNA form, the CDR3 reads TGTGCCAGCAGCAACCTATTTAGCGGGACCGAGACCCAGTACTTC. The encoded protein is CASSNLFSGTETQYF.